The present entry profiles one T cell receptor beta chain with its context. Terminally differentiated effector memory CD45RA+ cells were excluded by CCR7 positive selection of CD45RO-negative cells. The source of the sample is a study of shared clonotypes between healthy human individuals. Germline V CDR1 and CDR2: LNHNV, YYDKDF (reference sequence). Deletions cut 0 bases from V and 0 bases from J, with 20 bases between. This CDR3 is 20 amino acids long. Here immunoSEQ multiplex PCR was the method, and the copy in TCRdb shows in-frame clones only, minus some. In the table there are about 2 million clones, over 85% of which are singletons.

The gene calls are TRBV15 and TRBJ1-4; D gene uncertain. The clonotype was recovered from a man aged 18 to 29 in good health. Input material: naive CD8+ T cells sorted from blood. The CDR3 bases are TGTGCCACCAGCAGAGATCGTGAGCAAACTATGGCGGCAACTAATGAAAAACTGTTTTTT. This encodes CATSRDREQTMAATNEKLFF.